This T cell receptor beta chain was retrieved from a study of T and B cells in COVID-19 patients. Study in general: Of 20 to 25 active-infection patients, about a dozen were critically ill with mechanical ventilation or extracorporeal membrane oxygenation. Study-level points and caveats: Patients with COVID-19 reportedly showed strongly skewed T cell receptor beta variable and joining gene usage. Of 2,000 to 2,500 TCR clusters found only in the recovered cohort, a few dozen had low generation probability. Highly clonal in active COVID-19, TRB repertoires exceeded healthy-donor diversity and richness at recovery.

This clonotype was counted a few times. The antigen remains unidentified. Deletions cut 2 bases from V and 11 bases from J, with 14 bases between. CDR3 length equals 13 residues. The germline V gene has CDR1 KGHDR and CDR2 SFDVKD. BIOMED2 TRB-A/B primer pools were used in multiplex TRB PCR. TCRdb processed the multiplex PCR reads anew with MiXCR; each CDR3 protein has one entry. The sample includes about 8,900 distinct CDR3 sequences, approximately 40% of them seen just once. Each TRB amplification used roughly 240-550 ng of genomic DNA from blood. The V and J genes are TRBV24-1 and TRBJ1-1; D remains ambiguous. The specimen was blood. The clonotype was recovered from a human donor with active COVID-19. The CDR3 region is CATSDWRWVLAFF. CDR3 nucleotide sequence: TGTGCCACCAGTGATTGGAGGTGGGTACTGGCTTTCTTT.